This passage covers 25 T cell receptor beta chains from one sample sequenced in a study of blood T cell repertoires in COVID-19. The assay was immunoSEQ multiplex PCR, and TCRdb's table has in-frame clones only and misses some. The table records over 250,000 clones, 91% of them present only once. The source material was peripheral blood. The receptors shown here come from a person under 35 with COVID-19, enrolled during active disease.

The J gene is TRBJ2-7, the V gene TRBV27; 9 bases line up with TRBD1. The CDR3 contains 15 residues. Germline trimming cut 8 bases from V and 6 bases from J; bases unmatched to any gene: 14. In germline, CDR1 is MNHEY, CDR2 SMNVEV (reference sequence). The CDR3 DNA reads TGTGCCAGCGGGCCCCGGGACAGGGTCCCCAGCGAGCAGTACTTC. As protein: CASGPRDRVPSEQYF.

The CDR3 DNA reads as TGTGCCAGCAGCGGACAGAGAGAGACCCAGTACTTC. It codes for CASSGQRETQYF. The rearrangement uses TRBV6-6 and TRBJ2-5; maybe TRBD1 (6 bases). The V gene's germline CDR1 is MNHNY and CDR2 SVGAGI (reference sequence). The ends were cut back, 6 bases at V and 4 bases at J, with 9 bases in the middle. CDR3 length: 12 amino acids.

V is TRBV7-2 and J is TRBJ1-2; D ambiguous. The CDR3 loop spans 14 amino acids. Trimming left V 0 bases short and J 0 bases short, with 5 bases between. In germline, CDR1 is SGHTA, CDR2 FQGNSA. The CDR3 protein is CASSLAGANYGYTF. For the CDR3, the DNA is TGTGCCAGCAGCTTAGCAGGAGCTAACTATGGCTACACCTTC.

The chain has TRBV7-3 and TRBJ1-2; 7 nucleotides align to TRBD1. Looked up from germline, CDR1 is SGHTA and CDR2 is FQGTGA. The CDR3 is 15 residues long. Trimming removed 5 bases from V and 4 bases from J; junction bases left unmatched: 10. CDR3 protein: CASSLRQGSLYGYTF. CDR3 bases: TGTGCCAGCAGCCTTCGACAGGGCTCTCTCTATGGCTACACCTTC.

This clone was seen once. In nucleotides, the CDR3 is TGTGCCAGCAGCTACCGAGGGGGAGGGTATGGCTACACCTTC. It is translated as CASSYRGGGYGYTF. The chain uses TRBV5-6 and TRBJ1-2; a possible D gene is TRBD1 (6 bases). Germline V gene sequence: CDR1 SGHDT, CDR2 YYEEEE. This CDR3 is 14 amino acids long. V lost 3 bases and J 5 bases, leaving 14 bases between the germline ends.

This clone came up a few times. The gene calls are TRBV7-2 and TRBJ1-1; possible D gene TRBD1, 6 bases. Germline CDR1 and CDR2: SGHTA and FQGNSA. V was pared by 5 bases and J by 2 bases, with 15 bases between. This CDR3 has 15 amino acids. CDR3 loop: CASSGRDTHNTEAFF. CDR3 DNA: TGTGCCAGCAGCGGCCGGGACACCCACAACACTGAAGCTTTCTTT.

This clone was seen only once. This chain uses TRBV5-6 with TRBJ1-2; TRBD1 might be the D (5 bases). The CDR3 extends over 18 amino acids. Germline CDR1 is SGHDT and CDR2 is YYEEEE. Trimming left V 4 bases short and J 4 bases short, with 26 bases between. CDR3 sequence (DNA): TGTGCCAGCAGCCGTCAACTACCGGGACTTAGGACAAGCTATGGCTACACCTTC. This codes for CASSRQLPGLRTSYGYTF.

The V gene is TRBV15, the J gene TRBJ2-7; D possibly corresponds to TRBD1 (6 bases). V was clipped by 2 bases and J by 0 bases, with 11 bases between them. The CDR3 loop spans 15 amino acids. Per the germline V gene, CDR1 is LNHNV and CDR2 is YYDKDF (reference sequence). This CDR3 is CATSRPGHPSYEQYF. DNA of the CDR3: TGTGCCACCAGCAGACCGGGACACCCCTCCTACGAGCAGTACTTC.

The V gene is TRBV3-1 (or the pseudogene TRBV3-2), the J gene TRBJ2-2; weak D call: TRBD2 (6 bases). The CDR3 has 14 residues. V gave up 4 bases and J gave up 6 bases, with 12 bases separating them. The germline CDR1 and CDR2 sequences are LGHDT and YNNKEL (reference sequence). CDR3 nucleotide sequence: TGTGCCAGCAGCCCCTCGGCGGGGCCCGGGGAGCTGTTTTTT. Its protein product is CASSPSAGPGELFF.

The table lists this clone with a count of one. The rearrangement links TRBV3-1 (or the pseudogene TRBV3-2) to TRBJ1-1; a weak D match, TRBD1 (5 bases). The CDR3 extends over 13 amino acids. The germline gives CDR1 LGHDT, CDR2 YNNKEL (reference sequence). Trimming removed 3 bases from V and 3 bases from J, with 8 bases in between. The CDR3 region has the DNA TGTGCCAGCAGCCACGTAGGGGACACTGAAGCTTTCTTT. Translation gives CASSHVGDTEAFF.

The gene calls are TRBV6-6 and TRBJ1-2; TRBD1 agrees at 10 bases. The V and J ends lost 5 bases and 4 bases, in that order; junction bases with no gene match: 4. CDR1 and CDR2 from the germline V gene are MNHNY and SVGAGI (reference sequence). This CDR3 is 14 amino acids long. CDR3 loop: CASSPGTGAYGYTF. The DNA for the CDR3 is TGTGCCAGCAGTCCCGGGACAGGGGCCTATGGCTACACCTTC.

The V and J genes are TRBV18 and TRBJ2-2; 8 nucleotides agree with TRBD1. After removal of 8 bases from V and 2 bases from J, the junction contained 7 bases not matched to a gene. Germline CDR1 reads KGHSH; CDR2 reads LQKENI. This CDR3 comprises 15 residues. The DNA for the CDR3 is TGTGCCAGCCGCCAAACAGGGGGAAACACCGGGGAGCTGTTTTTT. Its translation is CASRQTGGNTGELFF.

The genes are TRBV19 and TRBJ2-7, with 8 bases fitting TRBD1. Germline V gene sequence: CDR1 LNHDA, CDR2 SQIVND (reference sequence). The CDR3 has 16 residues. Trimming cost V 6 bases and J 0 bases; bases outside gene matches: 10. The CDR3 DNA reads as TGTGCCAGTAGAAGTCTAAAACAGGGGGTCTCCTACGAGCAGTACTTC. This gives the protein CASRSLKQGVSYEQYF.

This rearrangement joins TRBV10-3 to TRBJ2-7, with 7 positions matching TRBD1. J lost 2 bases, V lost 9 bases, and 10 bases had no gene match. This CDR3 has 14 amino acids. Germline V gene lookup returns CDR1 ENHRY and CDR2 SYGVKD. CDR3 region: CAITGTENTYEQYF. CDR3 nucleotide sequence: TGTGCCATAACCGGGACAGAGAATACCTACGAGCAGTACTTC.

The V call is TRBV7-2, the J call TRBJ1-1; 8 nucleotides match TRBD1. CDR1 SGHTA and CDR2 FQGNSA come from the germline V gene. CDR3 length: 14 residues. Trimming at V came to 7 bases and at J to 2 bases, leaving 6 bases not matched to a gene. CDR3 bases: TGTGCCAGCACCCCACAGGGGGTAAACACTGAAGCTTTCTTT. Encoded protein: CASTPQGVNTEAFF.

In this sample, this clone turned up once. The chain couples TRBV6-5 to TRBJ2-1, with 10 bases that match TRBD2. Germline CDR1 MNHEY, CDR2 SVGAGI. CDR3 length: 15 residues. V trimming: 3 bases; J trimming: 7 bases; junction bases outside the gene matches: 6. The CDR3 coding sequence is TGTGCCAGCAGTTATAGGACTAGCGGTTATAATGAGCAGTTCTTC. Protein: CASSYRTSGYNEQFF.

V is TRBV29-1 and J is TRBJ2-1; the match to TRBD2 covers 16 bases. The CDR3 length is 17 residues. V lost 6 bases to trimming and J lost 0 bases; unmatched junction nucleotides: 5. Germline CDR1 SQVTM, CDR2 ANQGSEA. In DNA, the CDR3 is TGCAGCGTGGGGACTAGCGGGAGGGGAAGCTCCTACAATGAGCAGTTCTTC. Its translation: CSVGTSGRGSSYNEQFF.

The genes are TRBV7-8 and TRBJ2-5, with D possibly being TRBD2 (7 bases). Germline CDR1 is SGHVS and CDR2 is FQNEAQ. CDR3 size: 16 residues. Trimming pared 5 bases from V and 2 bases from J, leaving 18 bases between. CDR3 sequence reads: CASSPRGASGQETQYF. The CDR3 coding sequence is TGTGCCAGCAGCCCTAGGGGGGCTAGCGGACAAGAGACCCAGTACTTC.

The chain employs TRBV27 and TRBJ2-1; 9 bases map to TRBD2. CDR1 is MNHEY and CDR2 is SMNVEV in the germline V gene (reference sequence). CDR3 length equals 17 residues. After removal of 0 bases from V and 5 bases from J, the junction contained 8 bases not matched to a gene. This CDR3 reads CASSLSGLTSGDNEQFF. For the CDR3, the DNA is TGTGCCAGCAGTTTATCCGGTCTGACTAGCGGTGACAATGAGCAGTTCTTC.

V gene TRBV10-3 combines with J gene TRBJ2-1, with 8 bases aligning to TRBD2. The CDR3 is made up of 14 amino acids. Germline V gives CDR1 ENHRY, CDR2 SYGVKD. V shed 5 bases and J 7 bases; nucleotides not matched to a gene: 7. CDR3 sequence: CAISIGRVGNEQFF. CDR3 nucleotide sequence: TGTGCCATCAGTATCGGGAGGGTAGGGAATGAGCAGTTCTTC.

This chain joins TRBV14 and TRBJ2-1, with D maybe TRBD2 (5 bases). V was trimmed by 5 bases and J by 6 bases, leaving 11 bases between them. The CDR3 runs to 13 residues. The germline gives CDR1 SGHDN, CDR2 FVKESK. The CDR3, as DNA: TGTGCCAGCAGCGTAGGACTGTTCAATGAGCAGTTCTTC. Its protein product is CASSVGLFNEQFF. Using reference TRBV14 and TRBJ2-1 for the parts outside the CDR3, the full variable domain is EAGVTQFPSHSVIEKGQTVTLRCDPISGHDNLYWYRRVMGKEIKFLLHFVKESKQDESGMPNNRFLAERTGGTYSTLKVQPAELEDSGVYFCASSVGLFNEQFFGPGTRLTVL.

The chain employs TRBV4-2 and TRBJ1-3; a possible D gene is TRBD1 (6 bases). The V gene lost 4 bases and the J gene lost 0 bases, with 13 bases spanning the gap. Germline assignment: CDR1 LGHNA and CDR2 YNFKEQ. CDR3 length: 16 residues. As DNA, the CDR3 is TGTGCCAGCAGCCTAGGACAGCCGAGCTCTGGAAACACCATATATTTT. Translating gives CASSLGQPSSGNTIYF.

V gene TRBV10-3 combines with J gene TRBJ1-6; 8 bases agree with TRBD1. Germline values: CDR1 ENHRY, CDR2 SYGVKD. J was trimmed by 9 bases and V by 6 bases; bases with no gene match: 10. The CDR3 sequence is 15 residues long. This CDR3 is CAISPGQGGGSPLHF. DNA of the CDR3: TGTGCCATCAGCCCAGGACAGGGTGGAGGTTCACCCCTCCACTTT.

This chain uses TRBV6-6 with TRBJ2-7; 7 bases fit TRBD2. CDR1 is MNHNY, CDR2 SVGAGI, per germline (reference sequence). Trimming cost V 5 bases and J 2 bases; bases outside gene matches: 15. The CDR3 contains 17 residues. The CDR3: CASSPMPGTTLTYEQYF. CDR3 nucleotide sequence: TGTGCCAGCAGTCCAATGCCCGGGACTACCCTAACCTACGAGCAGTACTTC.

This clone showed up just once. CDR3 loop: CASSSQGARDTEAFF. CDR3 DNA sequence: TGTGCCAGCTCATCACAGGGGGCGCGGGACACTGAAGCTTTCTTT. V is TRBV18 and J is TRBJ1-1; 9 nucleotides match TRBD1. V shed 5 bases, J shed 3 bases, and the junction held 7 bases outside the gene matches. Germline lookup yields CDR1 KGHSH and CDR2 LQKENI. The CDR3 length is 15 residues.